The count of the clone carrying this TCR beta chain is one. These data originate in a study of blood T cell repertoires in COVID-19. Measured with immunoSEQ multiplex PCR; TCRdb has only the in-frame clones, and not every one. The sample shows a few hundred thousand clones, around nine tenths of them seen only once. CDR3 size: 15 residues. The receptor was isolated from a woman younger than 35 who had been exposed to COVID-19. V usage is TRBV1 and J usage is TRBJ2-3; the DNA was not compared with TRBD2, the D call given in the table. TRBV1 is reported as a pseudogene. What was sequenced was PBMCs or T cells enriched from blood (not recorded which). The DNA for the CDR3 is TGCACCAGCAGCCCGGGGGGCGGATTCACAGATACGCAGTATTTT. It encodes CTSSPGGGFTDTQYF.